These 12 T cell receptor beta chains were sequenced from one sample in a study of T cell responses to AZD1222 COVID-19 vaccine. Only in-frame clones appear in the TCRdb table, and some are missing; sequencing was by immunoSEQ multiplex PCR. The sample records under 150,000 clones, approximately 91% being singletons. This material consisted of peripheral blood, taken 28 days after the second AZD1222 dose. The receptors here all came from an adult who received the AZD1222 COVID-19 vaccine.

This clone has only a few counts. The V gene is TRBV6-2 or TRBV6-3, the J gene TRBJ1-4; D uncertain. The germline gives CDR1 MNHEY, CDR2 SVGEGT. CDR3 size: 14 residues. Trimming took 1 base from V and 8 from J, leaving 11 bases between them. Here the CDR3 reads CASSYFRAGEKLFF. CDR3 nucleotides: TGTGCCAGCAGTTACTTCCGGGCTGGGGAAAAACTGTTTTTT.

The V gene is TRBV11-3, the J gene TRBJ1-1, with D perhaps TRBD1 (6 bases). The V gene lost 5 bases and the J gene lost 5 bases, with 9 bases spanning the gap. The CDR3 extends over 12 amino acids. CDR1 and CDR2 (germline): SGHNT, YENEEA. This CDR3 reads CASSQQGTEAFF. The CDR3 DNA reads TGTGCCAGCAGCCAACAGGGAACTGAAGCTTTCTTT. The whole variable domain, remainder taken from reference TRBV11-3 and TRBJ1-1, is EAGVVQSPRYKIIEKKQPVAFWCNPISGHNTLYWYLQNLGQGPELLIRYENEEAVDDSQLPKDRFSAERLKGVDSTLKIQPAELGDSAVYLCASSQQGTEAFFGQGTRLTVV.

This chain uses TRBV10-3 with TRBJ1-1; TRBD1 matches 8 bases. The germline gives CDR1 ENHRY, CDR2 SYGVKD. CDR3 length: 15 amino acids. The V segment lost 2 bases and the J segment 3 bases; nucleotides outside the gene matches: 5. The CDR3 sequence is CAISEVTGVDTEAFF. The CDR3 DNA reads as TGTGCCATCAGTGAGGTGACAGGGGTTGACACTGAAGCTTTCTTT.

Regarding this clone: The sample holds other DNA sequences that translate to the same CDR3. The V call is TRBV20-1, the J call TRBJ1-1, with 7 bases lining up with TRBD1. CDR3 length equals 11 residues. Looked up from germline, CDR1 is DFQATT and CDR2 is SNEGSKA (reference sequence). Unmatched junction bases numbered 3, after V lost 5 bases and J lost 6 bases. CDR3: CSALGQAEAFF. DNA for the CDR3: TGCAGTGCTCTTGGACAGGCTGAAGCTTTCTTT.

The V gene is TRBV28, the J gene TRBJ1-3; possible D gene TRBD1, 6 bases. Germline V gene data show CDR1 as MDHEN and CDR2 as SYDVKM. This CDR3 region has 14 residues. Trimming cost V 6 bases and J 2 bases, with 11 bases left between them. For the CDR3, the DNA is TGTGCCAGCAGCCCCGGGACACCTGGAAACACCATATATTTT. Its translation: CASSPGTPGNTIYF.

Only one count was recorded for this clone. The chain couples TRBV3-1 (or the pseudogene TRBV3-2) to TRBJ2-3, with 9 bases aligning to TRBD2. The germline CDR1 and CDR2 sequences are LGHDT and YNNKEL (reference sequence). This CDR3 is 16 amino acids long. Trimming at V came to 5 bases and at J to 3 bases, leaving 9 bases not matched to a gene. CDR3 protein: CASSFTDLAGTDTQYF. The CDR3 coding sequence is TGTGCCAGCAGCTTCACAGACCTAGCGGGGACAGATACGCAGTATTTT.

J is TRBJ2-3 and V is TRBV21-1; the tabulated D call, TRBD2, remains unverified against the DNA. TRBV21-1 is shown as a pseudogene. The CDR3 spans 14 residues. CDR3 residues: CASSRLAGVDTQYF. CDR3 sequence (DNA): TGTGCCAGCAGCAGGCTAGCGGGTGTAGATACGCAGTATTTT.

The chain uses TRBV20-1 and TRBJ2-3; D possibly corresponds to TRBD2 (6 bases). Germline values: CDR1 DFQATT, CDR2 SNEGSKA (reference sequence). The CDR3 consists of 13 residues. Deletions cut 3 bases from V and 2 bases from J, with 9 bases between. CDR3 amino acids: CSASGGFTDTQYF. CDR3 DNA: TGCAGTGCTAGTGGGGGGTTCACAGATACGCAGTATTTT.

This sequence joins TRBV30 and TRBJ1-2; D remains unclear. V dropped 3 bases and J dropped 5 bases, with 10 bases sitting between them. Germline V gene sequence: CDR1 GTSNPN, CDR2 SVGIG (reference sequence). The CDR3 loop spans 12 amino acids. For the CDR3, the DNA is TGTGCCTGGAGAGGGCTCGAGTATGGCTACACCTTC. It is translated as CAWRGLEYGYTF.

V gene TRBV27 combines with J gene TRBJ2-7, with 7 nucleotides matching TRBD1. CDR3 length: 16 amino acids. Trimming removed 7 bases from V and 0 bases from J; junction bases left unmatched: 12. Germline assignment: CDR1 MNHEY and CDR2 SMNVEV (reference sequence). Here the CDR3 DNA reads TGTGCCAGCAAAAAAAAACCGGGACAGAGCTCCTACGAGCAGTACTTC. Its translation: CASKKKPGQSSYEQYF.

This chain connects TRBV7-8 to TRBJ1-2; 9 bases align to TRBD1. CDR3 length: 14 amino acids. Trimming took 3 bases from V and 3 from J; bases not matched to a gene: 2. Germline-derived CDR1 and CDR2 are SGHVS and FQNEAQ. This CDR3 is CASSFDRGDYGYTF. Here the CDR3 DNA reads TGTGCCAGCAGCTTTGACAGGGGGGACTATGGCTACACCTTC.

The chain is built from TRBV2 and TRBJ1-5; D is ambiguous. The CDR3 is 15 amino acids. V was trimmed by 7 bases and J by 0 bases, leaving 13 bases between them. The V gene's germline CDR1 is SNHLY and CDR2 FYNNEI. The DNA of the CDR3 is TGTGCCAGCACCCGGGAATGGGCTAGCAATCAGCCCCAGCATTTT. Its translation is CASTREWASNQPQHF.